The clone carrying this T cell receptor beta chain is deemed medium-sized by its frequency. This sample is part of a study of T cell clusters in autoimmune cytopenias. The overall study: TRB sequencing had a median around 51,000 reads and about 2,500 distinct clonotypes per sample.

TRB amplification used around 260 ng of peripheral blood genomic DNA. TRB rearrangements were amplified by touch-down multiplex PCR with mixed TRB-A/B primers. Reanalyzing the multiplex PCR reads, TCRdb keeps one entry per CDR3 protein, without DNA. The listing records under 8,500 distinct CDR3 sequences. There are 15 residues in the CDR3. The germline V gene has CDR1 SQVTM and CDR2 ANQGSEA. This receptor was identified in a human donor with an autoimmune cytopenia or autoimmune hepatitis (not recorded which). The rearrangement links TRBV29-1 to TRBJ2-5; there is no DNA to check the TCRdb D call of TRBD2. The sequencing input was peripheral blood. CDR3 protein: CSVRSSGGPWETQYF.